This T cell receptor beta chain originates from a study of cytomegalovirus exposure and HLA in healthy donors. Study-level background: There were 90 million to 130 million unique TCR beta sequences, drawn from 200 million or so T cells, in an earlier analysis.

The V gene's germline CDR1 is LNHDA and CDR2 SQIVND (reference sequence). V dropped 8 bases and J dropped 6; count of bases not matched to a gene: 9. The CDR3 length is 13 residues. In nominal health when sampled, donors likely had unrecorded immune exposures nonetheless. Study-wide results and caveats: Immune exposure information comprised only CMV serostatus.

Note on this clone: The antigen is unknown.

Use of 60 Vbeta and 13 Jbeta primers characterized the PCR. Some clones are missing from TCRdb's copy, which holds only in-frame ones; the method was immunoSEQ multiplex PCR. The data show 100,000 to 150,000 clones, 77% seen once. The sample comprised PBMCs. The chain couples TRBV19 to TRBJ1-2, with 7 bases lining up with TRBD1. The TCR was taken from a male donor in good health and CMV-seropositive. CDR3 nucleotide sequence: TGTGCCAGTCGTAACAGGGGATTGGATGGCTACACCTTC. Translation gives CASRNRGLDGYTF.